A few counts support the clone carrying this TCR beta chain. Antigen specificity is unknown. These data come from a study of identical twins. General study results and limits: Models underpredicted monozygotic twin sharing of out-of-frame TCR alpha.

Template switching (which added a universal primer site) was used, and cDNA carried unique molecular identifiers. TCRdb reanalysed the 5' RACE reads using MiXCR and keeps one entry per CDR3 protein. The table has about 470,000 distinct CDR3 sequences, 20% to 25% seen once. This CDR3 region has 17 residues. Looked up from germline, CDR1 is SEHNR and CDR2 is FQNEAQ (reference sequence). V was cut by 7 bases and J by 1 base, with 21 bases left in between. This same sample was also part of a study on T cells expressing NK-cell markers.

The chain is built from TRBV7-9 and TRBJ2-3; D is perhaps TRBD1 (9 bases). This TCR was sampled from a woman aged 18-35 years in good health. The sequencing input was CD4+ T cells sorted from blood. CDR3 protein: CASIGGGTGIRTDTQYF. The DNA of the CDR3 is TGTGCCAGCATCGGGGGGGGGACAGGGATACGCACAGATACGCAGTATTTT.